The source of this T cell receptor (beta chain) is a study of T cell responses to AZD1222 COVID-19 vaccine. About the research overall: Second-dose recipients at about 4 or about 12 weeks were treated as one pooled group.

Study-wide points: Regions left unmutated in variants are reportedly the target of nearly half of spike-specific TCRs. Baseline antibody screening turned up just a handful of seropositive AZD1222 recipients. Spike regions recognized by vaccine-associated CD4 TCRs spanned the protein, led by 160-218 and 743-854.

With regard to this clone: Its antigen is currently unknown.

Using immunoSEQ multiplex PCR, the repertoire was profiled, and TCRdb retains in-frame clones only, with some absent. The sample carries roughly 120,000 clones, around 80% recorded once. This material consisted of peripheral blood, taken on day 0 of AZD1222 vaccination. This receptor was identified in an adult in good health.

The CDR3 sequence: CASSLSGGDTGELFF. CDR3 DNA sequence: TGTGCCAGCAGCTTATCGGGGGGGGACACCGGGGAGCTGTTTTTT. The rearrangement uses TRBV7-6 and TRBJ2-2; 8 bases match TRBD2. With 2 bases clipped from V and 3 bases from J, the junction kept 2 bases outside the gene matches. This CDR3 spans 15 amino acids. Germline values: CDR1 SGHVS, CDR2 FNYEAQ.